The TCR beta chain under discussion was sequenced for a study of cytomegalovirus exposure and HLA in healthy donors. Study-wide findings and caveats: With further analysis later on, most CMV-associated TCR beta chains appeared HLA-restricted. Whilst most TCR sequences proved rare, a subset of public TCRs occurred across many donors.

The primer mix had 60 Vbeta and 13 Jbeta primers. Method: immunoSEQ multiplex PCR; TCRdb's copy keeps in-frame clones and lacks some. Altogether about 86,000 clones are present, roughly 83% being singletons, with the ten largest covering roughly 14%. Germline V gene lookup returns CDR1 SEHNR and CDR2 FQNEAQ (reference sequence). The CDR3 is 13 residues long. V lost 4 bases to trimming and J lost 5 bases, with 12 bases between them. In regard to this clone: No antigen is known for it.

The J gene is TRBJ2-7, the V gene TRBV7-9; possible D gene TRBD1, 6 bases. This clonotype was sampled from a woman in her thirties or forties in good health and CMV-seropositive. What was sequenced was PBMCs. CDR3 residues: CASSSQGTDEQYF. For the CDR3, the DNA is TGTGCCAGCAGCTCTCAGGGGACGGACGAGCAGTACTTC.